The clone carrying this T cell receptor (beta chain) was counted between two and nine times. These data are taken from a study of early T cells in non-severe SARS-CoV-2 infection. Germline trimming cut 3 bases from V and 3 bases from J; bases unmatched to any gene: 7. Per the germline V gene, CDR1 is DFQATT and CDR2 is SNEGSKA (reference sequence). There are 14 residues in the CDR3. MiXCR was run by TCRdb on the 5' RACE reads, yielding one entry per CDR3 protein. This table holds 75,000 to 100,000 distinct CDR3 sequences, 14% to 15% found once. The sequenced sample was whole blood. The V gene is TRBV20-1, the J gene TRBJ2-7, with 8 bases lining up with TRBD2. The sequence was obtained from an adult who was a healthcare worker with PCR-confirmed SARS-CoV-2 infection or an uninfected control (not recorded which). The CDR3 DNA reads as TGCAGTGCTAGGGCCAGCGGGGGAGTCTACGAGCAGTACTTC. As protein: CSARASGGVYEQYF.